This TCR beta chain was obtained from a study of cytomegalovirus exposure and HLA in healthy donors. General observations from the study: Segments of the TCR beta V type were, in most cases, productive about 87% or about 30% of the time in an earlier analysis. TCR beta V- and J-gene trimming was later associated with a missense DCLRE1C variant.

For this clone: The antigen is not known.

Researchers ran the PCR with 60 Vbeta and 13 Jbeta primers. The assay was immunoSEQ multiplex PCR, and TCRdb's table has in-frame clones only and misses some. The data show about 140,000 clones, with roughly four fifths seen just once and around 1.5% held by the top ten. After removal of 8 bases from V and 4 bases from J, the junction contained 10 bases not matched to a gene. This CDR3 is built from 14 residues. Germline assignment: CDR1 MNHNS and CDR2 SASEGT. The sequencing sample was made of PBMCs. The clonotype comes from a man aged 30 to 39 in good health and CMV-seropositive. This chain links TRBV6-1 with TRBJ2-5; TRBD1 matches 7 bases. CDR3 loop: CASVRGQGLETQYF. CDR3 coding DNA: TGTGCCAGCGTGAGGGGGCAAGGCTTAGAGACCCAGTACTTC.